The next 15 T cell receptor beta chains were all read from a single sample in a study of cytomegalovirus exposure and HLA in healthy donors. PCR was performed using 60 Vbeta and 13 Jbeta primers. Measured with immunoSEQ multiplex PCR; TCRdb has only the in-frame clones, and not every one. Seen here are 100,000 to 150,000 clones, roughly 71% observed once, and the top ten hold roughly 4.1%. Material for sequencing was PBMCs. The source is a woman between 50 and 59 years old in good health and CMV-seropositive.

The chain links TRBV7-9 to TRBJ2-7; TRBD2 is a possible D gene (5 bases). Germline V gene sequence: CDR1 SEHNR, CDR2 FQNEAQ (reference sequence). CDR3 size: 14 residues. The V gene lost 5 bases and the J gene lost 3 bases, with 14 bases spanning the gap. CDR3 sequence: CASSLGLAGYEQYF. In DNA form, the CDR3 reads TGTGCCAGCAGCCTTGGGCTAGCTGGCTACGAGCAGTACTTC.

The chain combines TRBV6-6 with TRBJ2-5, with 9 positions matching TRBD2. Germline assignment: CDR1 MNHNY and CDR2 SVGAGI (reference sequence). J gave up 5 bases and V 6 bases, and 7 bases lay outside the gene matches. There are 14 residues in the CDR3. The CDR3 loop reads CASRRGGAGETQYF. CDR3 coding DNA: TGTGCCAGCAGACGCGGGGGGGCCGGGGAGACCCAGTACTTC.

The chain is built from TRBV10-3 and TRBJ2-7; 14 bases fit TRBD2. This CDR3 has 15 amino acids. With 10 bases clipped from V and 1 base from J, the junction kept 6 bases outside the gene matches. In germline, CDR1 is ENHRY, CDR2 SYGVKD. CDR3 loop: CATGTSGGPSYEQYF. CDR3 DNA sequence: TGTGCCACGGGGACTAGCGGGGGTCCTTCCTACGAGCAGTACTTC.

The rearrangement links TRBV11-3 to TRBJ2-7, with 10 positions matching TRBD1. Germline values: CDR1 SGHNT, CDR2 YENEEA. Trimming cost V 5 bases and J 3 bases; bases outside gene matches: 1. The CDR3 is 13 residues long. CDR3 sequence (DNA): TGTGCCAGCAGCCGGACAGGGGGCTACGAGCAGTACTTC. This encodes CASSRTGGYEQYF.

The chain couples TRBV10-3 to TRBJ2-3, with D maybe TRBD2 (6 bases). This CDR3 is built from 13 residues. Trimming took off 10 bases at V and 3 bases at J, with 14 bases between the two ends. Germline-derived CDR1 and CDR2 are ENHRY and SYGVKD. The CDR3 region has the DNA TGTGCCAGCGCCTGGGGGGAAACAGATACGCAGTATTTT. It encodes CASAWGETDTQYF.

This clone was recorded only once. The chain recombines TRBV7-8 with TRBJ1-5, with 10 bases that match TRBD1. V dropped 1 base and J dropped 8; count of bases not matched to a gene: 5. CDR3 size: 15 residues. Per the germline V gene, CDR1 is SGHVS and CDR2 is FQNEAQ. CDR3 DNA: TGTGCCAGCAGCTTAGGGGGACAGGGGCTCAAGCCCCAGCATTTT. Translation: CASSLGGQGLKPQHF. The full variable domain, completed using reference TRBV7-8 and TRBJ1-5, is GAGVSQSPRYKVAKRGQDVALRCDPISGHVSLFWYQQALGQGPEFLTYFQNEAQLDKSGLPSDRFFAERPEGSVSTLKIQRTQQEDSAVYLCASSLGGQGLKPQHFGDGTRLSIL.

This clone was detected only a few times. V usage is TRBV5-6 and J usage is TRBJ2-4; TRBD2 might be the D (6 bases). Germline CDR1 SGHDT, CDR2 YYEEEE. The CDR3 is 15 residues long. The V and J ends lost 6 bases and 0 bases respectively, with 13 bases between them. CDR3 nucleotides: TGTGCCAGCACCCTGCGGGGCTTAGCCAAAAACATTCAGTACTTC. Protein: CASTLRGLAKNIQYF.

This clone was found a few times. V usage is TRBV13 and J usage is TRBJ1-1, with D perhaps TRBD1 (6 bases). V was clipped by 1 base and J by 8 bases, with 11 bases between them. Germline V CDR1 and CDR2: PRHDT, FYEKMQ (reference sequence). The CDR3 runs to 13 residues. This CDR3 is CASSLAMTGEAFF. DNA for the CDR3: TGTGCCAGCAGCTTAGCCATGACAGGCGAAGCTTTCTTT.

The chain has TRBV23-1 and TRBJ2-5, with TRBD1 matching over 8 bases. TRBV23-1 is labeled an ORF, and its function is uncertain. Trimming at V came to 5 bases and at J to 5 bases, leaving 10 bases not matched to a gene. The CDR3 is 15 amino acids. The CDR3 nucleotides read TGCGCCAGCAGTTCCCGAACAGGGGGAGGCGAGACCCAGTACTTC. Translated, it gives CASSSRTGGGETQYF.

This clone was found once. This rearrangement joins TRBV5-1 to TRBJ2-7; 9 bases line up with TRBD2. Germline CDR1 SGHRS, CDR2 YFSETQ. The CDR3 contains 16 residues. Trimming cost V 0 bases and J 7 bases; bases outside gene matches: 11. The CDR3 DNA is TGCGCCAGCAGCTTGGGTAGCGGGGGCTCCTTGCGGGAGCAGTACTTC. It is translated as CASSLGSGGSLREQYF.

The CDR3 protein is CASGGQRRSETQYF. CDR3 in DNA: TGTGCCAGCGGGGGACAGAGGCGGTCCGAGACCCAGTACTTC. This chain connects TRBV6-1 to TRBJ2-5; 7 positions agree with TRBD1. Losses at the gene ends were 8 bases for V and 5 bases for J; bases not matched to a gene: 11. CDR3 length: 14 residues. The V gene's germline CDR1 is MNHNS and CDR2 SASEGT.

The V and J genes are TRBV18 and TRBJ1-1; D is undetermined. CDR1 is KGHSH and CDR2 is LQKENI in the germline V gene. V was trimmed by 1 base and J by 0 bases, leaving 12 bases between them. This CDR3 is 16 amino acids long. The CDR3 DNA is TGTGCCAGCTCACCACTATTAGAGATTGTGAACACTGAAGCTTTCTTT. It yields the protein CASSPLLEIVNTEAFF.

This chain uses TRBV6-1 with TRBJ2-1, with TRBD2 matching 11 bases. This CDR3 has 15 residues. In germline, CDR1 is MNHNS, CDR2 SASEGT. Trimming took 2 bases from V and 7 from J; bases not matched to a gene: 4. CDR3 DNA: TGTGCCAGCAGTGAAAGACTAGCGGGGAGGAATGAGCAGTTCTTC. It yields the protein CASSERLAGRNEQFF.

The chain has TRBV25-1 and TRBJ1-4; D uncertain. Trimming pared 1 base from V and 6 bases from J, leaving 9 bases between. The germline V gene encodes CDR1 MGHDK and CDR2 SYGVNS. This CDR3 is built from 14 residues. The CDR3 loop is CASSESGRDEKLFF. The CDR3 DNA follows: TGTGCCAGCAGTGAATCTGGGAGGGATGAAAAACTGTTTTTT.

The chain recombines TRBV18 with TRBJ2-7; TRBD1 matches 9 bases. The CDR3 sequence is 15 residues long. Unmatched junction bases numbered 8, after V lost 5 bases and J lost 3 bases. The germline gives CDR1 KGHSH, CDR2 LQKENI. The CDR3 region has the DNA TGTGCCAGCTCAGAAAACAGGGGGCAGAACTACGAGCAGTACTTC. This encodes CASSENRGQNYEQYF.